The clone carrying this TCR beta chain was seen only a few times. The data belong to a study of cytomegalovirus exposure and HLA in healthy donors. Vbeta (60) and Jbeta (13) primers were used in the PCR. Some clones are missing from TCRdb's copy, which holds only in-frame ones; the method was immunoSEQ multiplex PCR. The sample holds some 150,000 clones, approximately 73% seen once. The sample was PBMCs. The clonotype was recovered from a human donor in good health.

CDR3: CASSEGGSTDTQYF. For the CDR3, the DNA is TGTGCCAGCAGTGAGGGAGGAAGCACAGATACGCAGTATTTT. This sequence joins TRBV6-4 and TRBJ2-3, with D perhaps TRBD2 (6 bases). The CDR3 is 14 amino acids. The V end lost 3 bases, the J end lost 0 bases, and 7 bases lay between the germline ends. The germline gives CDR1 MRHNA, CDR2 SNTAGT.